This TCR beta chain was identified in a study of CD8 T cells in Susac syndrome. Deletions cut 7 bases from V and 2 bases from J, with 11 bases between. Germline CDR1 reads LNHDA; CDR2 reads SQIVND (reference sequence). This CDR3 is built from 13 residues. Random hexamers primed reverse transcription of roughly 0.45 to 1 ug RNA. In TCRdb, the immunoSEQ multiplex PCR reads were re-called with MiXCR into one record per CDR3 protein. Of a few hundred thousand distinct CDR3 sequences listed, about 90% are singletons. The TCR originated in a human donor with multiple sclerosis. The sample consisted of CD8+ T cells from PBMCs. The V and J genes are TRBV19 and TRBJ1-1; D uncertain. This CDR3 reads CASTEADNTEAFF. CDR3 nucleotides: TGTGCCAGTACTGAGGCGGATAACACTGAAGCTTTCTTT.